A selection of T cell receptor beta chains follows, all from one sample in a study of OX40 agonist ivuxolimab in advanced cancers. Assay used: immunoSEQ multiplex PCR; TCRdb lists only in-frame clones, some missing. The repertoire includes 50,000 to 55,000 clones, around 87% of them detected once, and about a tenth sits in the top ten. Source: CD4+ or CD8+ T cells sorted from blood, taken in a trial of the OX40 agonist ivuxolimab. Receptors were obtained from an adult with an advanced solid tumor such as melanoma, head and neck, liver or kidney cancer. Each CDR3 is given with its conserved first and last residue.

cdr3_length: 17
v_call: TRBV14
cdr3_aa: CASSQLRGTSSGNTIYF

cdr3_length: 16
v_call: TRBV21-1
cdr3_aa: CASRKCGTGGVYEQYF

cdr3_length: 14
v_call: TRBV6-5
cdr3_aa: CASRLLALYNEQFF

cdr3_length: 14
v_call: TRBV28
cdr3_aa: CASSLDRGRGEQFF

cdr3_length: 16
v_call: TRBV19
cdr3_aa: CASSLGLAGSKETQYF

cdr3_length: 17
v_call: TRBV30
cdr3_aa: CAWSTGLAGSNSETQYF

cdr3_length: 15
v_call: TRBV6-1
cdr3_aa: CASNKREGSTDTQYF

cdr3_length: 16
v_call: TRBV18
cdr3_aa: CASSPPRLSSYNEQFF

cdr3_length: 16
v_call: TRBV28
cdr3_aa: CASIPRGTGDTGELFF

cdr3_length: 15
v_call: TRBV9
cdr3_aa: CASSPRDNHGEKLFF

cdr3_length: 13
v_call: TRBV4-3
cdr3_aa: CASSPRVDYGYTF

cdr3_length: 20
v_call: TRBV7-3
cdr3_aa: CASSYPGEGDCMATNEKLFF

cdr3_length: 12
v_call: TRBV14
cdr3_aa: CASSPGTYEQYF

cdr3_length: 16
v_call: TRBV5-1
cdr3_aa: CASSLALLSSYNEQFF

cdr3_length: 13
v_call: TRBV29-1
cdr3_aa: CSAMGQGGTEAFF

cdr3_length: 14
v_call: TRBV11-2
cdr3_aa: CASSLRGVEETQYF

cdr3_length: 13
v_call: TRBV4-3
cdr3_aa: CASSLGRDTEAFF

cdr3_length: 15
v_call: TRBV27
cdr3_aa: CASGRVGAGNSPLHF

cdr3_length: 17
v_call: TRBV6-1
cdr3_aa: CASSERSGGRAFYEQYF

cdr3_length: 14
v_call: TRBV2
cdr3_aa: CASSGGRAENTQYF

cdr3_length: 14
v_call: TRBV10-3
cdr3_aa: CAIRHTSGAYEQYF

cdr3_length: 13
v_call: TRBV5-4
cdr3_aa: CASSLLGVETQYF

cdr3_length: 17
v_call: TRBV23-1
cdr3_aa: CASSHAAGGSDEETQYF

cdr3_length: 14
v_call: TRBV28
cdr3_aa: CASSLRGHDYEQYF

cdr3_length: 17
v_call: TRBV6-1
cdr3_aa: CASSERQLGVMNTEAFF

cdr3_length: 12
v_call: TRBV6-1
cdr3_aa: CASTPGLYGYTF

cdr3_length: 14
v_call: TRBV28
cdr3_aa: CAIQGWSSNQPQHF

cdr3_length: 15
v_call: TRBV19
cdr3_aa: CASSFQDRQNTEAFF

cdr3_length: 15
v_call: TRBV5-1
cdr3_aa: CASSTQGGVQETQYF

cdr3_length: 16
v_call: TRBV7-2
cdr3_aa: CASSFGQGIAGNTIYF

cdr3_length: 12
v_call: TRBV5-1
cdr3_aa: CASSPGGYGYTF

cdr3_length: 15
v_call: TRBV5-1
cdr3_aa: CASSPNPDRRETQYF

cdr3_length: 15
v_call: TRBV10-3
cdr3_aa: CAISESVSANQPQHF

cdr3_length: 14
v_call: TRBV6-5
cdr3_aa: CASSDQGGGTEAFF

cdr3_length: 13
v_call: TRBV2
cdr3_aa: CASNGGGRETQYF

cdr3_length: 13
v_call: TRBV5-6
cdr3_aa: CASSLVLRNEQFF

cdr3_length: 15
v_call: TRBV6-1
cdr3_aa: CASSEAQGFDQPQHF

cdr3_length: 19
v_call: TRBV19
cdr3_aa: CASTALRDRGREGKSEAFF

cdr3_length: 13
v_call: TRBV18
cdr3_aa: CASSPGYSQPQHF

cdr3_length: 15
v_call: TRBV5-1
cdr3_aa: CASSFGQGLNTEAFF

cdr3_length: 13
v_call: TRBV10-1
cdr3_aa: CASSGQSGNTIYF

cdr3_length: 12
v_call: TRBV6-1
cdr3_aa: CAAGGHLNTIYF

cdr3_length: 15
v_call: TRBV18
cdr3_aa: CASSPSGAYNSPLHF

cdr3_length: 10
v_call: TRBV29-1
cdr3_aa: CSVGEETQYF

cdr3_length: 14
v_call: TRBV5-1
cdr3_aa: CASRERGDTDTQYF

cdr3_length: 19
v_call: TRBV5-3
cdr3_aa: CARSPWLAGDGANTGELFF

cdr3_length: 16
v_call: TRBV7-9
cdr3_aa: CASSLARASKGETQYF

cdr3_length: 16
v_call: TRBV7-2
cdr3_aa: CASSLVRDSQYNEQFF

cdr3_length: 15
v_call: TRBV28
cdr3_aa: CASSLYTSYNSPLHF

cdr3_length: 14
v_call: TRBV2
cdr3_aa: CASKGQRNTGELFF

cdr3_length: 13
v_call: TRBV6-5
cdr3_aa: CASSYTFASGYTF

cdr3_length: 16
v_call: TRBV7-8
cdr3_aa: CASSPFAGRGTDTQYF

cdr3_length: 13
v_call: TRBV30
cdr3_aa: CAWSIVLDTEAFF

cdr3_length: 13
v_call: TRBV11-2
cdr3_aa: CASSIRHGETQYF

cdr3_length: 15
v_call: TRBV11-3
cdr3_aa: CASSPTQAGRDTQYF